The 25 T cell receptor beta chains in this list originate from one sample, sequenced in a study of T cell repertoires in cytomegalovirus infection. TCRdb re-called the reads with MiXCR, one entry per CDR3 protein. This sample has some 100,000 distinct CDR3 sequences; around 28% occur once, and the top ten carry roughly 77%. For these TCRs, the target antigens are not known. Material: CD8+ T cells from cultured PBMCs, obtained from culture after CMV antigen stimulation. The receptors were sampled from a human donor in good health (CMV status not recorded). Some clones in this sample may be carry-over from other donors' samples.

The chain employs TRBV4-1 and TRBJ2-7; D gene unclear. The CDR3 has 15 amino acids. The germline V gene encodes CDR1 MGHRA and CDR2 YSYEKL. V shed 1 base and J shed 3 bases, with 13 bases lying between them. CDR3: CASSQGPQGGYEQYF. DNA for the CDR3: TGCGCCAGCAGCCAAGGCCCCCAAGGCGGCTACGAGCAGTACTTC.

V usage is TRBV19 and J usage is TRBJ1-2; D is possibly TRBD1 (5 bases). The CDR3 consists of 13 residues. Germline lookup yields CDR1 LNHDA and CDR2 SQIVND (reference sequence). Trimming left V 6 bases short and J 2 bases short, with 10 bases between. The CDR3 DNA reads as TGTGCCAGTAGCGCGGGACGGAACTATGGCTACACCTTC. It codes for CASSAGRNYGYTF.

The chain is built from TRBV7-9 and TRBJ2-2, with D possibly TRBD2 on 6 matching bases. Trimming removed 5 bases from V and 2 bases from J, with 15 bases in between. This CDR3 has 16 residues. The germline gives CDR1 SEHNR, CDR2 FQNEAQ (reference sequence). The CDR3 is CASSTPGLANTGELFF. The CDR3 nucleotides are TGTGCCAGCAGCACGCCGGGACTCGCAAACACCGGGGAGCTGTTTTTT.

The chain is built from TRBV5-4 and TRBJ1-6; TRBD1 matches at 10 bases. Trimming took 0 bases from V and 9 from J; bases not matched to a gene: 6. CDR3 size: 16 residues. Germline V gene lookup returns CDR1 SGHNT and CDR2 YYREEE (reference sequence). CDR3 nucleotides: TGTGCCAGCAGCTTGGGGGACAGGGGACAGGGTTCACCCCTCCACTTT. Amino acids: CASSLGDRGQGSPLHF.

V usage is TRBV7-9 and J usage is TRBJ1-2; TRBD1 matches 9 bases. Germline CDR1 is SEHNR and CDR2 is FQNEAQ (reference sequence). The CDR3 is made up of 16 amino acids. V gave up 2 bases and J gave up 4 bases; unmatched junction bases: 8. In DNA form, the CDR3 reads TGTGCCAGCAGCTTATCGGGACAGGGAATCTCCTATGGCTACACCTTC. Translated, it gives CASSLSGQGISYGYTF.

This clonotype has only a few counts. The chain carries TRBV12-3 or TRBV12-4 and TRBJ1-2; TRBD1 aligns across 7 bases. The CDR3 length is 14 residues. V lost 5 bases to trimming and J lost 6 bases; unmatched junction nucleotides: 9. CDR3 DNA: TGTGCCAGCAGTCCAGGGGGATTCGTTGATGGCTACACCTTC. Amino acids: CASSPGGFVDGYTF.

The V gene is TRBV20-1, the J gene TRBJ2-1, with 8 bases that match TRBD2. V shed 5 bases, J shed 2 bases, and the junction held 5 bases outside the gene matches. The CDR3 covers 14 residues. Germline-derived CDR1 and CDR2 are DFQATT and SNEGSKA (reference sequence). The CDR3 sequence: CSAPYGGAYNEQFF. For the CDR3, the DNA is TGCAGTGCTCCTTACGGGGGGGCCTACAATGAGCAGTTCTTC.

The gene calls are TRBV9 and TRBJ2-3; TRBD2 is a possible D gene (7 bases). Per the germline V gene, CDR1 is SGDLS and CDR2 is YYNGEE. This CDR3 has 13 amino acids. Trimming stripped 6 bases from V and 0 bases from J, with 8 bases between. For the CDR3, the DNA is TGTGCCAGCACGGGGGGCAGCACAGATACGCAGTATTTT. Translating gives CASTGGSTDTQYF.

This rearrangement joins TRBV20-1 to TRBJ2-2, with 8 bases fitting TRBD2. This CDR3 contains 18 residues. Trimming removed 0 bases from V and 1 base from J; junction bases left unmatched: 10. CDR1 and CDR2 (germline): DFQATT, SNEGSKA (reference sequence). This chain's CDR3 is CSARDIGIAGLNTGELFF. Here the CDR3 DNA reads TGCAGTGCTAGAGATATAGGGATAGCGGGGCTGAACACCGGGGAGCTGTTTTTT.

This clonotype was picked up many times. The chain recombines TRBV10-3 with TRBJ1-1, with no clear D. V was clipped by 8 bases and J by 1 base, with 11 bases between them. This CDR3 is 13 amino acids long. CDR1 is ENHRY, CDR2 SYGVKD, per germline. The CDR3 DNA follows: TGTGCCATCTGGGGAGGCGGGAACACTGAAGCTTTCTTT. Translated, it gives CAIWGGGNTEAFF.

In this sample, this clonotype turned up a few times. The V call is TRBV7-9, the J call TRBJ2-3; D remains ambiguous. Germline V lookup: CDR1 SEHNR, CDR2 FQNEAQ (reference sequence). The ends were cut back, 5 bases at V and 4 bases at J, with 16 bases in the middle. The CDR3 covers 15 residues. CDR3 in amino acids: CASSTTLLMADTQYF. The CDR3 DNA follows: TGTGCCAGCAGCACGACGCTGCTCATGGCAGATACGCAGTATTTT.

This clonotype was seen a handful of times. V and J are TRBV6-8 and TRBJ2-7; D remains unclear. V was cut by 4 bases and J by 5 bases, with 6 bases left in between. CDR3 size: 11 residues. The germline gives CDR1 MNHGY, CDR2 SAAAGT. CDR3 sequence (DNA): TGTGCCAGCAGTTCTGGCCACGAGCAGTACTTC. Its protein is CASSSGHEQYF.

This clonotype was seen more than once but under ten times. The rearrangement joins TRBV12-3 or TRBV12-4 to TRBJ2-3, with D perhaps being TRBD1 or TRBD2 (5 bases each). Trimming removed 5 bases from V and 0 bases from J, with 15 bases in between. CDR3 length: 16 amino acids. In DNA form, the CDR3 reads TGTGCCAGCAGTCACCAGTTCTGGGGGAGCACAGATACGCAGTATTTT. Translation: CASSHQFWGSTDTQYF.

This clonotype was observed once. DNA of the CDR3: TGCAGTGCTAGTGTTTGGGGCGGCGTCTTCCATGACACAGATACGCAGTATTTT. This sequence encodes CSASVWGGVFHDTDTQYF. The genes are TRBV20-1 and TRBJ2-3; weak D call: TRBD1 (5 bases). This CDR3 is built from 18 residues. CDR1 and CDR2 (germline): DFQATT, SNEGSKA (reference sequence). Between the trimmed V and J ends, which lost 3 bases and 2 bases, there was a span of 24 bases.

The chain couples TRBV7-8 to TRBJ1-5, with D possibly matching TRBD1 (6 bases). The CDR3 consists of 14 residues. Trimming removed 5 bases from V and 6 bases from J, with 14 bases in between. Germline-derived CDR1 and CDR2 are SGHVS and FQNEAQ. CDR3 DNA: TGTGCCAGCAGCCTAGGACAGAATCCTCAGCCCCAGCATTTT. Translating gives CASSLGQNPQPQHF.

This clonotype was counted ten times or more. The chain uses TRBV7-2 and TRBJ2-4; 8 bases line up with TRBD1. The germline CDR1 and CDR2 sequences are SGHTA and FQGNSA. CDR3 length equals 15 residues. With V trimmed by 4 bases and J by 3 bases, 5 bases remained unmatched. The chain's CDR3 is CASSSRTGYKNIQYF. The CDR3 DNA is TGTGCCAGCAGCTCACGGACAGGGTACAAAAACATTCAGTACTTC.

This clonotype was detected a few times. V usage is TRBV7-9 and J usage is TRBJ2-2; 7 positions match TRBD1. The CDR3 is made up of 16 amino acids. Per the germline V gene, CDR1 is SEHNR and CDR2 is FQNEAQ (reference sequence). Trimming at V came to 6 bases and at J to 0 bases, leaving 7 bases not matched to a gene. CDR3 bases: TGTGCCAGCAGTCCCCGACAGGGACCGAACACCGGGGAGCTGTTTTTT. Translation: CASSPRQGPNTGELFF. The variable domain in full, with the rest retrieved from reference TRBV7-9 and TRBJ2-2, is DTGVSQNPRHKITKRGQNVTFRCDPISEHNRLYWYRQTLGQGPEFLTYFQNEAQLEKSRLLSDRFSAERPKGSFSTLEIQRTEQGDSAMYLCASSPRQGPNTGELFFGEGSRLTVL.

This clonotype has only a few counts. This sequence joins TRBV7-9 and TRBJ1-2, with D possibly matching TRBD1 (6 bases). CDR3 length: 14 residues. Germline CDR1 and CDR2: SEHNR and FQNEAQ (reference sequence). V was pared by 5 bases and J by 8 bases, with 18 bases between. The CDR3 protein is CASSPPRTVGGYTF. CDR3 nucleotide sequence: TGTGCCAGCAGCCCACCTCGGACAGTTGGGGGCTACACCTTC.

This clonotype was detected only once. The V call is TRBV5-1, the J call TRBJ1-1; possibly TRBD1 for D (5 bases). CDR1 is SGHRS, CDR2 YFSETQ, per germline. This CDR3 region has 15 residues. V dropped 2 bases and J dropped 0 bases, with 11 bases sitting between them. The CDR3 region is CASSFGAGLNTEAFF. CDR3 nucleotide sequence: TGCGCCAGCAGCTTTGGGGCAGGGCTGAACACTGAAGCTTTCTTT.

This clonotype has more than one count but fewer than ten. This chain uses TRBV7-9 with TRBJ2-3; TRBD2 aligns across 7 bases. V trimming: 2 bases; J trimming: 4 bases; junction bases outside the gene matches: 9. The germline V gene encodes CDR1 SEHNR and CDR2 FQNEAQ (reference sequence). The CDR3 has 16 residues. This CDR3 is CASSLPSSGGPDTQYF. The CDR3, as DNA: TGTGCCAGCAGCTTACCGTCTAGCGGCGGTCCAGATACGCAGTATTTT.

The chain uses TRBV3-1 and TRBJ1-4, with a weak D call TRBD1 (6 bases). V was cut by 2 bases and J by 7 bases, with 14 bases left in between. The germline gives CDR1 LGHDT, CDR2 YNNKEL (reference sequence). The CDR3 covers 15 residues. This CDR3 is CASSQRKQGIEKLFF. The CDR3 bases are TGTGCCAGCAGCCAAAGGAAACAGGGAATTGAAAAACTGTTTTTT.

This clonotype came up many times. This chain links TRBV12-3 or TRBV12-4 with TRBJ2-1; the D gene is possibly TRBD1 (6 bases). V shed 2 bases and J shed 1 base, with 12 bases lying between them. The CDR3 runs to 16 residues. This CDR3 reads CASSLLGALSYNEQFF. CDR3 bases: TGTGCCAGCAGTTTACTGGGGGCTCTTTCCTACAATGAGCAGTTCTTC.

The chain joins TRBV29-1 to TRBJ2-3, with unresolved D. This CDR3 region has 10 residues. V lost 3 bases and J lost 7, with 5 bases in between. From germline, CDR1 is SQVTM and CDR2 ANQGSEA. For the CDR3, the DNA is TGCAGCGTTGATTCAAATACGCAGTATTTT. Translating gives CSVDSNTQYF.

This clonotype was counted at least ten times. The V and J genes are TRBV25-1 and TRBJ2-5; D might be TRBD1 (5 bases). The CDR3 is 15 residues long. Germline V gives CDR1 MGHDK, CDR2 SYGVNS. V dropped 10 bases and J dropped 1 base, with 19 bases sitting between them. CDR3: CATTGQGTLQETQYF. The CDR3 bases are TGTGCCACCACCGGGCAGGGAACACTCCAAGAGACCCAGTACTTC. Together with reference TRBV25-1 and TRBJ2-5, the CDR3 gives the full variable domain: EADIYQTPRYLVIGTGKKITLECSQTMGHDKMYWYQQDPGMELHLIHYSYGVNSTEKGDLSSESTVSRIRTEHFPLTLESARPSHTSQYLCATTGQGTLQETQYFGPGTRLLVL.

This clonotype appeared a few times. The chain carries TRBV2 and TRBJ1-5, with 7 nucleotides matching TRBD1. The germline gives CDR1 SNHLY, CDR2 FYNNEI. This CDR3 is 15 amino acids long. With 7 bases clipped from V and 2 bases from J, the junction kept 8 bases outside the gene matches. The CDR3 is CASMGTEMGNQPQHF. CDR3 nucleotides: TGTGCCAGCATGGGGACAGAGATGGGCAATCAGCCCCAGCATTTT.